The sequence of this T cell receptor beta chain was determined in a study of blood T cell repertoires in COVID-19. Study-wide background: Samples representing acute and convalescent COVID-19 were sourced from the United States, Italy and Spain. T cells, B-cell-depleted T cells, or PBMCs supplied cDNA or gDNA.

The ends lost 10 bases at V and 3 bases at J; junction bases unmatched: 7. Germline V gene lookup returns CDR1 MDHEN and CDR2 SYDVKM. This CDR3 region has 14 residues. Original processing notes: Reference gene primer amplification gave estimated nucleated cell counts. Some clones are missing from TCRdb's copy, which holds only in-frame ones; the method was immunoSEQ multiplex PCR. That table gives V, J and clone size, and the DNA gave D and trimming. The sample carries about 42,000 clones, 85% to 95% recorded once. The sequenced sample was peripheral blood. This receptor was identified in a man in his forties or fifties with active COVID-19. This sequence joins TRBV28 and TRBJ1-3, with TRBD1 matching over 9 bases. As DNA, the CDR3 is TGTGCCACCCACAGGGGGCGATTTGGAAACACCATATATTTT. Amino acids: CATHRGRFGNTIYF.